This T cell receptor beta chain comes out of a study of blood T cells in healthy people across ages. In this sample, this clonotype turned up many times. Its antigen is as yet unknown. Per germline, CDR1 MNHEY and CDR2 SVGAGI. The CDR3 has 13 amino acids. V dropped 6 bases and J dropped 0 bases, with 8 bases sitting between them. A second about 6 to 12 cycle PCR used barcoded and J-beta primers. TCRdb analysed the 5' RACE reads with MiXCR anew, one entry per CDR3 protein. The sample yields about 1.7 million distinct CDR3 sequences, approximately 28% seen once. Study-wide findings and caveats: A greater number of naive CD4+ cells and higher diversity distinguished long-lived donors from aged donors. What prevented conclusive comparison of naive and antigen-experienced cells was that PBMCs were unsorted.

The chain has TRBV6-5 and TRBJ1-1, with D hard to call. Sequencing used blood. The sequence was obtained from a woman aged 25 to 39 in good health. CDR3 sequence (DNA): TGTGCCAGCAGCTATTCGTTGAACACTGAAGCTTTCTTT. Amino acid sequence: CASSYSLNTEAFF.